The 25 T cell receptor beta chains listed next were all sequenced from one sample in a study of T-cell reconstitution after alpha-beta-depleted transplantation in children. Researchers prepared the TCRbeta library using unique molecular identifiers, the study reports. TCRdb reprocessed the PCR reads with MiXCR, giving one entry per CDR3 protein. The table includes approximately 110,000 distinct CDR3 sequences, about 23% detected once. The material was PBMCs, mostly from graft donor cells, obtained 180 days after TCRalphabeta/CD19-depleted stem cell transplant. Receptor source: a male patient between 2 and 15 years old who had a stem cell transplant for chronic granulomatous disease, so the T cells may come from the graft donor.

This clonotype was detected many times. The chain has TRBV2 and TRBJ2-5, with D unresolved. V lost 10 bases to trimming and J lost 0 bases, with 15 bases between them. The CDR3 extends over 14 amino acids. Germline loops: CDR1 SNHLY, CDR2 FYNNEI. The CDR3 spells CANKGPVYQETQYF. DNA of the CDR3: TGTGCCAACAAAGGGCCGGTGTACCAAGAGACCCAGTACTTC.

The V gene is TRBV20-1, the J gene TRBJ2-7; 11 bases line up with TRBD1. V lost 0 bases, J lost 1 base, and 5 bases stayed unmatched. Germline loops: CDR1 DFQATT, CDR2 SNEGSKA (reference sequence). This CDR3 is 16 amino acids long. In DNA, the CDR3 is TGCAGTGCTAGAGACGGACAGGGGGCGGGGTCCTACGAGCAGTACTTC. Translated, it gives CSARDGQGAGSYEQYF.

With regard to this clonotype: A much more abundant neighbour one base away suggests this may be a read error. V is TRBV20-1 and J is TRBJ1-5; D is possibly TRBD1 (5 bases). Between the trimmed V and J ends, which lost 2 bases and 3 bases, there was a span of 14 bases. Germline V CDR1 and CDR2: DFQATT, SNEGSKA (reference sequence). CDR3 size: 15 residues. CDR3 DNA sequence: TGCAGTGCTAGAACCCAGGCAGGGAACAATCAGCCCCAGCATTTT. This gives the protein CSARTQAGNNQPQHF.

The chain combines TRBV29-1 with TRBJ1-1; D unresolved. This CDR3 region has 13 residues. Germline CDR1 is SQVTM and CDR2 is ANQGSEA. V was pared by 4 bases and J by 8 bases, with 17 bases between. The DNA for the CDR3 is TGCAGCGTTGCCTCAAGACCCATCACGGAAGCTTTCTTT. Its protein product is CSVASRPITEAFF.

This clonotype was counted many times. DNA for the CDR3: TGCAGTGCTAGAGTGGCGGGGCGATACTACGAGCAGTACTTC. As protein: CSARVAGRYYEQYF. The chain is built from TRBV20-1 and TRBJ2-7; tentatively, D is TRBD2 (6 bases). Trimming cost V 1 base and J 3 bases, with 13 bases left between them. Germline assignment: CDR1 DFQATT and CDR2 SNEGSKA (reference sequence). CDR3 length equals 14 residues.

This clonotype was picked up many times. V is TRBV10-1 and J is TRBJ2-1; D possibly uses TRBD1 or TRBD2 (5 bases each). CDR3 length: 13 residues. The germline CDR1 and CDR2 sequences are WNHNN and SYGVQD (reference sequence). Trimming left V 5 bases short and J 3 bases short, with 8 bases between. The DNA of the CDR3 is TGCGCCAGCAGTTTGGGGGTCTACAATGAGCAGTTCTTC. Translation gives CASSLGVYNEQFF.

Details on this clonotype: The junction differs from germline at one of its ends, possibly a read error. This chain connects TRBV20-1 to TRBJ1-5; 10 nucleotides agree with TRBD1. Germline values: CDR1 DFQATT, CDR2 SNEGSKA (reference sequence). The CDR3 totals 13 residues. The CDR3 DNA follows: TGCAGTGCCAGAGACAGGGGGCTTCAGCCCCAGCATTTT. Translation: CSARDRGLQPQHF.

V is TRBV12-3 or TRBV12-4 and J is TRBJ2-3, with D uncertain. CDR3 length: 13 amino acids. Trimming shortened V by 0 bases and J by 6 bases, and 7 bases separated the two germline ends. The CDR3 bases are TGTGCCAGCAGTTTAGCCCTGGGGGATACGCAGTATTTT. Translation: CASSLALGDTQYF.

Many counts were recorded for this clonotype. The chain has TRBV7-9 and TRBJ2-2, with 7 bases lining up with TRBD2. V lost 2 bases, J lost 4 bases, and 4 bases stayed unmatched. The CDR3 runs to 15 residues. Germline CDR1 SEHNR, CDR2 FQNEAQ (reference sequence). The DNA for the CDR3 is TGTGCCAGCAGCTTACAGCGGGGACCCACCGGGGAGCTGTTTTTT. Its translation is CASSLQRGPTGELFF.

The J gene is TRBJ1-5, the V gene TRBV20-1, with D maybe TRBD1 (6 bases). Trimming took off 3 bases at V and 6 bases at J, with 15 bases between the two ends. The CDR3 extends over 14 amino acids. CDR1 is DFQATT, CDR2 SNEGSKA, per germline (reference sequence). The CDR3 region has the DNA TGCAGTGCTAGGCCAGGGGCAGTGGGTCAGCCCCAGCATTTT. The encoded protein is CSARPGAVGQPQHF.

CDR3 bases: TGTGCCAGCAGCGGGCAGAGCAGCGGGAAGGGAACCTACAATGAGCAGTTCTTC. Translation gives CASSGQSSGKGTYNEQFF. The chain carries TRBV27 and TRBJ2-1; TRBD2 aligns across 7 bases. CDR3 size: 18 residues. Germline CDR1 and CDR2: MNHEY and SMNVEV (reference sequence). The trim removed 6 bases at V and 2 bases at J, leaving 16 bases unmatched.

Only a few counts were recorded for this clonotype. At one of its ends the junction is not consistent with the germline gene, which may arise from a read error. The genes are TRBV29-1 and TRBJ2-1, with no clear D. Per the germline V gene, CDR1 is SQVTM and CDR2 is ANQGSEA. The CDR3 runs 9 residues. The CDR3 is CSVGQVQLF. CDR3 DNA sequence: TGCAGCGTAGGGCAGGTTCAACTCTTC.

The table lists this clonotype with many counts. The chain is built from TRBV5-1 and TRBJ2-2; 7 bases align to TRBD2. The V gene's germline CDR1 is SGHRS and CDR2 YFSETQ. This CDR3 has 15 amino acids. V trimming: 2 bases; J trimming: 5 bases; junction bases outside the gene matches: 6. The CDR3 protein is CASSFAGEGTGELFF. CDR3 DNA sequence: TGCGCCAGCAGCTTTGCGGGAGAAGGTACCGGGGAGCTGTTTTTT.

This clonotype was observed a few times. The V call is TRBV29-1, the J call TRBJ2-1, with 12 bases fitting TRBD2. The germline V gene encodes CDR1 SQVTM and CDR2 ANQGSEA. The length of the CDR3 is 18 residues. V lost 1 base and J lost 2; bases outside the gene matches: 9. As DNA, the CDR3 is TGCAGCGTTGAAGGAAACCTAGCGGGAGGGCCGACCTACAATGAGCAGTTCTTC. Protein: CSVEGNLAGGPTYNEQFF.

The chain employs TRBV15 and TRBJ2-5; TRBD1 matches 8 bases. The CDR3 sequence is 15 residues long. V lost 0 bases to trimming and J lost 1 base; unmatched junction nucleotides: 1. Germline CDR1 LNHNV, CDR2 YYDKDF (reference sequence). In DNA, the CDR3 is TGTGCCACCAGCAGAGAGGGACAGGCCCAAGAGACCCAGTACTTC. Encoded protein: CATSREGQAQETQYF.

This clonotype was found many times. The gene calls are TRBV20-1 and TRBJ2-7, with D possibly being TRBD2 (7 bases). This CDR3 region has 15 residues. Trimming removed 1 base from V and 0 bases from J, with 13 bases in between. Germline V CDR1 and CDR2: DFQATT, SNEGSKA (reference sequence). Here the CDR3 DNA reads TGCAGTGCTAGAGCGGAGGGGGGGATCTCCTACGAGCAGTACTTC. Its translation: CSARAEGGISYEQYF.

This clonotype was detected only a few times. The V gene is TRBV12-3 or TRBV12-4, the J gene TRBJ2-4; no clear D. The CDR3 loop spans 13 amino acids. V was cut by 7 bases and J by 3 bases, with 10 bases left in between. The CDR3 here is CASTYNNKNIQYF. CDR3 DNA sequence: TGTGCCAGCACTTACAACAACAAAAACATTCAGTACTTC.

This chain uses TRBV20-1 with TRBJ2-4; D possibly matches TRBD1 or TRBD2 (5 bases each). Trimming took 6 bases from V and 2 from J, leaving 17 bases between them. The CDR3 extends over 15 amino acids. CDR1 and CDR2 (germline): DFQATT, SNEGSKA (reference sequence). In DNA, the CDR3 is TGCAGTGCCCCGAACAGAGGGGTCACCAAAAACATTCAGTACTTC. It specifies CSAPNRGVTKNIQYF.

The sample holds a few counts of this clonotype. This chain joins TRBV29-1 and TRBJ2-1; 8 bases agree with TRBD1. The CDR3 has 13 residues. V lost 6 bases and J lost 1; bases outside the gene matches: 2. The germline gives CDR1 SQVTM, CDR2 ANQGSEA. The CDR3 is CSVTGGSYNEQFF. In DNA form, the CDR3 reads TGCAGCGTCACAGGGGGTTCCTACAATGAGCAGTTCTTC.

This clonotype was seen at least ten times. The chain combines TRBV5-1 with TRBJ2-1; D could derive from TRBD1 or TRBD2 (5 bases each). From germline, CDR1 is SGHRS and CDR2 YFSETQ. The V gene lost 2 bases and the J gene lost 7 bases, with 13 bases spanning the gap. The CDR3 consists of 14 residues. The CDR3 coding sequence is TGCGCCAGCAGCTTCCCCGGGACGTCGAATGAGCAGTTCTTC. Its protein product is CASSFPGTSNEQFF.

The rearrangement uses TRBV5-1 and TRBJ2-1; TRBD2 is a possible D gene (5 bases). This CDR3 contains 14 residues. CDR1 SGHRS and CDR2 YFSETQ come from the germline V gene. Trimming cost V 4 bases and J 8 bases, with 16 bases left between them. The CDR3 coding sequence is TGCGCCAGCAGCCGGGTTAGCGTTAGGGATGAGCAGTTCTTC. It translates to CASSRVSVRDEQFF.

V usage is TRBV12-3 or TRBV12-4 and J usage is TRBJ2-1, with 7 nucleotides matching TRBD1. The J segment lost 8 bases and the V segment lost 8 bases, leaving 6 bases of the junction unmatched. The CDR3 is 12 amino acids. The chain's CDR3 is CASRPQGYEQFF. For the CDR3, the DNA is TGTGCCAGCCGACCACAGGGGTATGAGCAGTTCTTC.

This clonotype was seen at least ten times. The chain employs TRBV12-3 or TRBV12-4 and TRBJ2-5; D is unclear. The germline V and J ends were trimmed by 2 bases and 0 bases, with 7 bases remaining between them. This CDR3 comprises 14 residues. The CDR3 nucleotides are TGTGCCAGCAGTTTATGGCAGAACCAAGAGACCCAGTACTTC. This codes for CASSLWQNQETQYF.

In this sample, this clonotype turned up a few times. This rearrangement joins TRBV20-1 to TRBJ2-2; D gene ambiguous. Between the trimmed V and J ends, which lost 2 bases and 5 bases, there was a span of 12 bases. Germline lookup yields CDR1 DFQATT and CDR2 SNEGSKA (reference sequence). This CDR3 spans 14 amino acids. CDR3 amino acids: CSARKPDPTGELFF. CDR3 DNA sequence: TGCAGTGCTAGAAAGCCAGACCCAACCGGGGAGCTGTTTTTT.

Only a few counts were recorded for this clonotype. In nucleotides, the CDR3 is TGCAGCGTTGCATCGATGAACACTGAAGCTTTCTTT. Translating gives CSVASMNTEAFF. The gene calls are TRBV29-1 and TRBJ1-1; D not certain. V lost 4 bases, J lost 0 bases, and 6 bases lay in between. Germline CDR1 SQVTM, CDR2 ANQGSEA. The CDR3 totals 12 residues.